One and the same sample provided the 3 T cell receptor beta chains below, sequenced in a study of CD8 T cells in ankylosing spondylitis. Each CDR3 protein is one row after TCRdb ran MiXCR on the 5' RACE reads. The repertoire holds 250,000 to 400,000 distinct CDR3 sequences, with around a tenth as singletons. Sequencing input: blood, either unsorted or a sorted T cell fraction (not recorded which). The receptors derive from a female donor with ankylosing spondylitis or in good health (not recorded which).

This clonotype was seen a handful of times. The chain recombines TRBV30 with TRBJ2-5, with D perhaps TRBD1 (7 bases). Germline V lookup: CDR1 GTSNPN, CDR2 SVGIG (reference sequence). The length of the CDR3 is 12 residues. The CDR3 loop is CASRGDQETQYF. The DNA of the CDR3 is TGTGCTTCCAGGGGGGACCAAGAGACCCAGTACTTC.

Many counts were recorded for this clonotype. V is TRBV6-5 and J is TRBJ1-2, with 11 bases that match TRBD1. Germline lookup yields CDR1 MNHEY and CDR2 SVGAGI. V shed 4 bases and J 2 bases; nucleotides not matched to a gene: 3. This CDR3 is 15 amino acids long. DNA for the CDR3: TGTGCCAGCAGTTCTCGGACAGGGGGCAACTATGGCTACACCTTC. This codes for CASSSRTGGNYGYTF.

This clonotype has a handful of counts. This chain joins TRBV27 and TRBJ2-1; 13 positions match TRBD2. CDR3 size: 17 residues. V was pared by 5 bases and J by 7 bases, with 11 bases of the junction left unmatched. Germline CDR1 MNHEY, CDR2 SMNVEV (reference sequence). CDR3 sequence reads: CASSRSPGLAGRNEQFF. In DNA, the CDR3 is TGTGCCAGCAGTCGGAGTCCGGGACTAGCGGGAAGGAATGAGCAGTTCTTC.